Following are 28 T cell receptor beta chains from one sample sequenced in a study of tissue T cells after allogeneic stem cell transplantation. This table comes from immunoSEQ multiplex PCR, and its TCRdb copy is limited to in-frame clones, with some not included. Of 20,000 to 30,000 clones listed, more than 60% are singletons. The starting material was tissue from the ileum, obtained at autopsy. Every receptor here comes from a female donor older than 55 with lung cancer.

A few counts support this clone. The chain couples TRBV28 to TRBJ1-1, with 7 nucleotides matching TRBD1. The CDR3 is 13 residues long. With 5 bases clipped from V and 11 bases from J, the junction kept 11 bases outside the gene matches. Germline values: CDR1 MDHEN, CDR2 SYDVKM. The CDR3 nucleotides read TGTGCCAGCAGTACACAGGGGCCTAAAGAGGCTTTCTTT. Its translation: CASSTQGPKEAFF. Supplemented by reference TRBV28 and TRBJ1-1, the full variable domain reads DVKVTQSSRYLVKRTGEKVFLECVQDMDHENMFWYRQDPGLGLRLIYFSYDVKMKEKGDIPEGYSVSREKKERFSLILESASTNQTSMYLCASSTQGPKEAFFGQGTRLTVV.

The CDR3 spells CASSFEPRGDQPQHF. For the CDR3, the DNA is TGTGCCAGCAGCTTTGAGCCCCGAGGCGATCAGCCCCAGCATTTT. The chain recombines TRBV7-2 with TRBJ1-5; D gene uncertain. This CDR3 has 15 residues. V lost 3 bases and J lost 5, with 14 bases in between. The germline V gene encodes CDR1 SGHTA and CDR2 FQGNSA.

This clone appeared a single time. This CDR3 is CASSYAGDSQYF. CDR3 bases: TGTGCCAGCTCATATGCGGGGGATTCGCAGTATTTT. The rearrangement uses TRBV18 and TRBJ2-3, with TRBD2 identical over 7 bases. The CDR3 length is 12 residues. The germline V gene has CDR1 KGHSH and CDR2 LQKENI. The V segment lost 5 bases and the J segment 10 bases; nucleotides outside the gene matches: 6.

J is TRBJ2-3 and V is TRBV4-1, with D unresolved. Trimming took off 4 bases at V and 6 bases at J, with 20 bases between the two ends. This CDR3 region has 16 residues. Per germline, CDR1 MGHRA and CDR2 YSYEKL. The CDR3 is CASSPEPAQSRDTQYF. DNA for the CDR3: TGCGCCAGCAGCCCGGAGCCAGCGCAATCACGGGATACGCAGTATTTT.

This rearrangement joins TRBV10-2 to TRBJ2-1; 11 bases align to TRBD2. The CDR3 is 15 amino acids. V gave up 7 bases and J gave up 7 bases; unmatched junction bases: 9. Germline-derived CDR1 and CDR2 are WSHSY and SAAADI. The CDR3 nucleotides read TGCGCCAGCAATGGGATAGCGGGGGGGAAGAATGAGCAGTTCTTC. It is translated as CASNGIAGGKNEQFF.

V usage is TRBV19 and J usage is TRBJ2-5, with 7 bases aligning to TRBD2. Trimming cost V 4 bases and J 1 base; bases outside gene matches: 9. Germline V gives CDR1 LNHDA, CDR2 SQIVND (reference sequence). The CDR3 is made up of 16 amino acids. Written as DNA, the CDR3 is TGTGCCAGTAGTACCCGGGCGGGGGAGATCCAAGAGACCCAGTACTTC. It is translated as CASSTRAGEIQETQYF. The full variable domain, in which reference TRBV19 and TRBJ2-5 provide the parts outside the CDR3, is DGGITQSPKYLFRKEGQNVTLSCEQNLNHDAMYWYRQDPGQGLRLIYYSQIVNDFQKGDIAEGYSVSREKKESFPLTVTSAQKNPTAFYLCASSTRAGEIQETQYFGPGTRLLVL.

The CDR3 region is CASSPYRGTEYEQFF. The DNA for the CDR3 is TGTGCCAGCAGCCCCTACCGTGGGACAGAATATGAGCAGTTCTTC. J is TRBJ2-1 and V is TRBV7-2, with TRBD1 matching over 7 bases. This CDR3 comprises 15 residues. Germline V gives CDR1 SGHTA, CDR2 FQGNSA. The V and J ends lost 5 bases and 8 bases, in that order; junction bases with no gene match: 12.

This chain links TRBV10-3 with TRBJ1-4, with D possibly being TRBD1 (5 bases). Germline V gives CDR1 ENHRY, CDR2 SYGVKD. CDR3 size: 16 residues. V was cut by 8 bases and J by 3 bases, with 19 bases left in between. This chain's CDR3 is CAISPGTQNSNEKLFF. Written as DNA, the CDR3 is TGTGCCATCTCCCCAGGGACGCAAAACTCTAATGAAAAACTGTTTTTT.

The rearrangement uses TRBV27 and TRBJ1-2; tentative D call: TRBD1 (6 bases). Germline values: CDR1 MNHEY, CDR2 SMNVEV (reference sequence). The CDR3 is 14 amino acids. Trimming stripped 6 bases from V and 8 bases from J, with 19 bases between. CDR3 protein: CASSLGHPTSGYTF. CDR3 DNA sequence: TGTGCCAGCAGCCTGGGACACCCTACCAGCGGCTACACCTTC.

This clone showed up just once. The chain recombines TRBV5-1 with TRBJ1-6, with D possibly being TRBD1 (5 bases). CDR1 is SGHRS and CDR2 is YFSETQ in the germline V gene. This CDR3 spans 16 amino acids. The ends were cut back, 5 bases at V and 8 bases at J, with 20 bases in the middle. The CDR3: CASRSLDSYGDSPLHF. CDR3 nucleotide sequence: TGCGCCAGCAGGAGCCTTGACAGCTACGGGGATTCACCCCTCCACTTT.

The V call is TRBV30, the J call TRBJ1-3; D gene uncertain. In germline, CDR1 is GTSNPN, CDR2 SVGIG (reference sequence). This CDR3 spans 13 amino acids. The ends were cut back, 3 bases at V and 5 bases at J, with 11 bases in the middle. The CDR3 DNA follows: TGTGCCTGGAGCCACAGTTCCAGAAACACCATATATTTT. The encoded protein is CAWSHSSRNTIYF. Complete variable domain (other parts from reference TRBV30 and TRBJ1-3): SQTIHQWPATLVQPVGSPLSLECTVEGTSNPNLYWYRQAAGRGLQLLFYSVGIGQISSEVPQNLSASRPQDRQFILSSKKLLLSDSGFYLCAWSHSSRNTIYFGEGSWLTVV.

The CDR3 reads CAISESRGRGKQYF. The CDR3 coding sequence is TGTGCCATCAGTGAGTCCAGGGGCAGGGGAAAGCAGTACTTC. The chain recombines TRBV10-3 with TRBJ2-7, with D possibly TRBD1 on 6 matching bases. The CDR3 covers 14 residues. Germline CDR1 and CDR2: ENHRY and SYGVKD. V shed 0 bases and J shed 8 bases, with 14 bases lying between them.

This sequence joins TRBV24-1 and TRBJ1-2; the match to TRBD1 covers 9 bases. The CDR3 is 16 residues long. Losses at the gene ends were 3 bases for V and 8 bases for J; bases not matched to a gene: 12. Germline V lookup: CDR1 KGHDR, CDR2 SFDVKD. This CDR3 reads CATSDRNTGGASGYTF. The CDR3 region has the DNA TGTGCCACCAGTGATCGAAATACAGGGGGCGCGTCCGGCTACACCTTC.

The chain couples TRBV6-6 to TRBJ2-5, with TRBD1 matching 7 bases. V lost 5 bases to trimming and J lost 2 bases; unmatched junction nucleotides: 2. CDR1 is MNHNY, CDR2 SVGAGI, per germline (reference sequence). The CDR3 is made up of 13 amino acids. The CDR3 bases are TGTGCCAGCAGTCGGGGACAGCAAGAGACCCAGTACTTC. Its protein product is CASSRGQQETQYF.

The table lists this clone with a few counts. This chain links TRBV29-1 with TRBJ1-1, with D tentatively TRBD1 (6 bases). V lost 4 bases, J lost 4 bases, and 10 bases lay in between. Germline CDR1 SQVTM, CDR2 ANQGSEA. The CDR3 covers 12 residues. DNA for the CDR3: TGCAGCGTTGGAACAGGGCCCACTGAAGCTTTCTTT. This codes for CSVGTGPTEAFF.

The V and J genes are TRBV7-3 and TRBJ2-1; 8 positions match TRBD2. Germline-derived CDR1 and CDR2 are SGHTA and FQGTGA. CDR3 size: 15 residues. Trimming took 6 bases from V and 2 from J; bases not matched to a gene: 6. DNA of the CDR3: TGTGCCAGCAGTCCAACTAGCGGCCCCTACAATGAGCAGTTCTTC. Protein product: CASSPTSGPYNEQFF. Full variable domain (rest looked up from reference TRBV7-3 and TRBJ2-1): GAGVSQTPSNKVTEKGKYVELRCDPISGHTALYWYRQSLGQGPEFLIYFQGTGAADDSGLPNDRFFAVRPEGSVSTLKIQRTERGDSAVYLCASSPTSGPYNEQFFGPGTRLTVL.

This clone was seen a handful of times. This CDR3 is CASSQDRVTQETQYF. CDR3 coding DNA: TGTGCCAGCAGCCAAGATCGGGTAACCCAAGAGACCCAGTACTTC. The V call is TRBV14, the J call TRBJ2-5; unclear D gene. Looked up from germline, CDR1 is SGHDN and CDR2 is FVKESK. V lost 0 bases and J lost 1, with 9 bases in between. The CDR3 extends over 15 amino acids.

This clone was found a few times. V usage is TRBV27 and J usage is TRBJ2-2; D remains unclear. V was cut by 2 bases and J by 4 bases, with 20 bases left in between. This CDR3 is built from 18 residues. Germline V gives CDR1 MNHEY, CDR2 SMNVEV (reference sequence). Here the CDR3 reads CASSLMASQRRFTGELFF. The CDR3 DNA reads as TGTGCCAGCAGTTTAATGGCGAGCCAGAGAAGATTCACCGGGGAGCTGTTTTTT.

The chain employs TRBV6-5 and TRBJ1-3, with D tentatively TRBD1 (6 bases). This CDR3 spans 15 amino acids. CDR1 and CDR2 (germline): MNHEY, SVGAGI. V shed 5 bases and J shed 2 bases, with 13 bases lying between them. CDR3 in DNA: TGTGCCAGCAGTCCACAGGGCTTAGCTGGAAACACCATATATTTT. This gives the protein CASSPQGLAGNTIYF.

This clone was counted once. The V gene is TRBV7-2, the J gene TRBJ2-1, with 11 bases matching TRBD1. V shed 5 bases and J 8 bases; nucleotides not matched to a gene: 8. CDR3 length equals 15 residues. Germline loops: CDR1 SGHTA, CDR2 FQGNSA. CDR3 region: CASSQRTGGVHEQFF. For the CDR3, the DNA is TGTGCCAGCAGCCAACGGACAGGGGGCGTGCATGAGCAGTTCTTC. Together with reference TRBV7-2 and TRBJ2-1, the CDR3 gives the full variable domain: GAGVSQSPSNKVTEKGKDVELRCDPISGHTALYWYRQSLGQGLEFLIYFQGNSAPDKSGLPSDRFSAERTGGSVSTLTIQRTQQEDSAVYLCASSQRTGGVHEQFFGPGTRLTVL.

The chain recombines TRBV7-8 with TRBJ2-1; D not certain. The CDR3 is 13 residues long. V shed 5 bases and J shed 11 bases, with 16 bases lying between them. The V gene's germline CDR1 is SGHVS and CDR2 FQNEAQ. The CDR3 DNA follows: TGTGCCAGCAGCCCCTTCGGGCCCCCCAAGCAGTTCTTC. Translating gives CASSPFGPPKQFF.

CDR3 loop: CATSGRFSYNEQFF. In DNA, the CDR3 is TGTGCCACCAGTGGGAGGTTTTCCTACAATGAGCAGTTCTTC. The V and J genes are TRBV24-1 and TRBJ2-1; D may be TRBD2 (5 bases). The germline CDR1 and CDR2 sequences are KGHDR and SFDVKD. The CDR3 covers 14 residues. With 5 bases removed from V and 1 base from J, the gap between germline ends came to 8 bases.

The chain combines TRBV10-3 with TRBJ1-1, with 11 positions matching TRBD1. The V segment lost 6 bases and the J segment 6 bases; nucleotides outside the gene matches: 12. From germline, CDR1 is ENHRY and CDR2 SYGVKD. CDR3 length: 16 amino acids. The CDR3 coding sequence is TGTGCCATCAGATCGGACAGGGGGCGCCGCCAGGCTGAAGCTTTCTTT. Translating gives CAIRSDRGRRQAEAFF.

The J gene is TRBJ2-7, the V gene TRBV5-4; the D gene could be TRBD1 or TRBD2 (5 bases each). V gave up 5 bases and J gave up 3 bases, with 12 bases separating them. CDR1 is SGHNT and CDR2 is YYREEE in the germline V gene (reference sequence). The CDR3 has 13 residues. The CDR3 region has the DNA TGTGCCAGCAGTGTGGGGGTTGGCTACGAGCAGTACTTC. This encodes CASSVGVGYEQYF.

CDR3 residues: CASSPGTPGQGRTQYF. The DNA of the CDR3 is TGTGCCAGCAGCCCCGGCACCCCGGGACAGGGGAGGACCCAGTACTTC. The chain is built from TRBV7-2 and TRBJ2-5, with 10 bases that match TRBD1. In germline, CDR1 is SGHTA, CDR2 FQGNSA. This CDR3 has 16 residues. V shed 5 bases and J 7 bases; nucleotides not matched to a gene: 13.

The gene calls are TRBV6-5 and TRBJ1-3, with a tentative D call TRBD1 (5 bases). With 3 bases removed from V and 0 bases from J, the gap between germline ends came to 12 bases. CDR1 MNHEY and CDR2 SVGAGI come from the germline V gene. The CDR3 runs 16 residues. Here the CDR3 DNA reads TGTGCCAGCAGTTATAGATACAGGAGCTCTGGAAACACCATATATTTT. Protein sequence: CASSYRYRSSGNTIYF.

This clone came up a few times. This rearrangement joins TRBV7-8 to TRBJ1-4, with D perhaps matching TRBD1 (5 bases). CDR1 and CDR2 (germline): SGHVS, FQNEAQ. The CDR3 contains 11 residues. Trimming removed 1 base at V and 11 bases at J, with 5 bases between. The CDR3 spells CASSLDRKLFF. CDR3 nucleotide sequence: TGTGCCAGCAGCTTAGACAGGAAACTGTTTTTT.

V is TRBV18 and J is TRBJ1-2, with D possibly being TRBD1 (5 bases). The germline V gene encodes CDR1 KGHSH and CDR2 LQKENI. The V and J ends lost 2 bases and 3 bases respectively, with 16 bases between them. This CDR3 comprises 16 residues. The CDR3 region has the DNA TGTGCCAGCTCACCATATTACTCAGGGAGGGACTATGGCTACACCTTC. Encoded protein: CASSPYYSGRDYGYTF.